Given below is one TCR beta chain in context. Unsorted PBMC DNA underwent sequencing on ten immunoSEQ deep assay plates. Clones were sequenced by immunoSEQ multiplex PCR, and TCRdb holds only the in-frame ones, with some missing. Seen here are around 530,000 clones, just over 75% observed once, and the top ten hold 9.5% to 15%. Unsorted samples drew genomic DNA from some 82 million PBMCs. These data come from a study of shared clonotypes between healthy human individuals. Looking at the study overall: The donor group consisted of a couple of women and three men, aged 18 to 49.

Germline CDR1 reads SGDLS; CDR2 reads YYNGEE. CDR3 size: 13 residues. Trimming shortened V by 0 bases and J by 4 bases, and 7 bases separated the two germline ends. The sequence came from a woman aged 35 to 49 in good health. Some clones in this sample may be carry-over from other donors' samples. The gene calls are TRBV9 and TRBJ2-5, with a weak D call TRBD1 (5 bases). Input material: PBMCs. DNA of the CDR3: TGTGCCAGCAGCGTAGGGGGCTCAGAGACCCAGTACTTC. It is translated as CASSVGGSETQYF.